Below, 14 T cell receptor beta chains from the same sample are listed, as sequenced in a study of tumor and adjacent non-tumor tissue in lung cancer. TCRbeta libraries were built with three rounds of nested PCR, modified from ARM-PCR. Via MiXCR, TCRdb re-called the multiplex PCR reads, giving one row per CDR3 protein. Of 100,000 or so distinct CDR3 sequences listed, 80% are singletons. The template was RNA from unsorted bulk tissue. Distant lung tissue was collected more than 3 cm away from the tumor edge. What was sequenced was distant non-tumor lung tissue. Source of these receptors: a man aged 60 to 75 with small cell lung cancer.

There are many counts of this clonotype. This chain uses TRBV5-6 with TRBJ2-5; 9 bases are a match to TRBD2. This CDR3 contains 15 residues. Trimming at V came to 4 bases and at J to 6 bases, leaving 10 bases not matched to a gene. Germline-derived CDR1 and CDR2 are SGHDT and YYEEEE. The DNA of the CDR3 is TGTGCCAGCAGCCGACCCGGGACTAGCACCCAGACCCAGTACTTC. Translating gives CASSRPGTSTQTQYF.

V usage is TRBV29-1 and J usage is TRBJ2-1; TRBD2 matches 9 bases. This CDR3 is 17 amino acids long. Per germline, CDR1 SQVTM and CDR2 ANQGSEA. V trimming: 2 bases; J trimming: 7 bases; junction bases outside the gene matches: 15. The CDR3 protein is CSVEQVQWLAGRNEQFF. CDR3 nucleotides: TGCAGCGTTGAACAGGTGCAATGGCTAGCGGGGAGGAATGAGCAGTTCTTC.

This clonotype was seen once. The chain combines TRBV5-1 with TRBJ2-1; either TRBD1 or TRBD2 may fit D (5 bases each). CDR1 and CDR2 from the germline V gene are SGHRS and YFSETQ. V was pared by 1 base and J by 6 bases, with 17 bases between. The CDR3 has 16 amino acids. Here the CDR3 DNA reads TGCGCCAGCAGCTTGACCCTGCTAGCAGGGACCAATGAGCAGTTCTTC. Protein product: CASSLTLLAGTNEQFF.

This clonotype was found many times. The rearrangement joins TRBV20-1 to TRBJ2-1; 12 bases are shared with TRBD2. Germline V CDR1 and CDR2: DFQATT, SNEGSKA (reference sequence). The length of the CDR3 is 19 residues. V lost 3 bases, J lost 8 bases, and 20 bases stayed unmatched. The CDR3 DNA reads TGCAGTGCTAGGACCCCGGGACAGGGGACTAGCGGGCGTATGGATGAGCAGTTCTTC. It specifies CSARTPGQGTSGRMDEQFF.

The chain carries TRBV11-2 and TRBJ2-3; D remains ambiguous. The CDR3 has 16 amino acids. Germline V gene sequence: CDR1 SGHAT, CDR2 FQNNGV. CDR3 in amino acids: CARSLVGLLRTDTQYF. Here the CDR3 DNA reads TGTGCTAGGAGTTTAGTAGGTCTTCTCCGCACAGATACGCAGTATTTT.

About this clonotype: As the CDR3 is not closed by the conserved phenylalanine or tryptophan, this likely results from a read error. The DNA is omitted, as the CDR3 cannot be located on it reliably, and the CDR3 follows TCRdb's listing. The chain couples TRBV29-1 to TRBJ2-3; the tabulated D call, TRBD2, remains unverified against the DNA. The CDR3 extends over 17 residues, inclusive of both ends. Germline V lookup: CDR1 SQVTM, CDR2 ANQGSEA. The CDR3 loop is CSVGGLAGTTSTDTLYV.

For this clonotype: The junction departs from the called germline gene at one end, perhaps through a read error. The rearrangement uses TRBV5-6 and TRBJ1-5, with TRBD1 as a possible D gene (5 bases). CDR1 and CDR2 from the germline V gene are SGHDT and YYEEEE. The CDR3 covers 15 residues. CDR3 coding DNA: TGTTCCAGCGGCTCCTATGAGGGGCGGTTTCAGCCCCAGCATTTT. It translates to CSSGSYEGRFQPQHF.

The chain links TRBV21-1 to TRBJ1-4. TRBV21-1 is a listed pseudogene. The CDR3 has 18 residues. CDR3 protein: CTSSTGGGPSPTNEKLFF. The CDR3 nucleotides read TGTACCAGCAGCACGGGGGGGGGACCCTCCCCCACTAATGAAAAACTGTTTTTT.

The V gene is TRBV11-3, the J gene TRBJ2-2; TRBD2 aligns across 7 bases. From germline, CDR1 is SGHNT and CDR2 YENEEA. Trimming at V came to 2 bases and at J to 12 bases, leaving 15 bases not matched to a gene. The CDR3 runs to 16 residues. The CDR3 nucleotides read TGTGCCAGCAGCTTAACCGCGGGAGTTGTCACTGGGAAGCTGTTTTTT. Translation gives CASSLTAGVVTGKLFF.

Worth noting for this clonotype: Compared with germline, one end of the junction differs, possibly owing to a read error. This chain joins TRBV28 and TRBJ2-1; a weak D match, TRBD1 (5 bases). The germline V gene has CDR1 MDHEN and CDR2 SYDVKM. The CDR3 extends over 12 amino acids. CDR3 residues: CASRGLYSEQLF. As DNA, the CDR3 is TGTGCCAGCAGGGGGCTCTACAGTGAGCAGTTATTC.

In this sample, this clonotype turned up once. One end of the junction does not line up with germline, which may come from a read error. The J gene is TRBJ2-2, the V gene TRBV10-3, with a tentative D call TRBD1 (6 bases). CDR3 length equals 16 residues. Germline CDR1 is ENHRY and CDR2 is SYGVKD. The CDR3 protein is CAISEGLHRDTGELFF. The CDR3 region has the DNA TGTGCCATCAGTGAAGGGCTTCATCGGGACACCGGGGAACTGTTTTTT.

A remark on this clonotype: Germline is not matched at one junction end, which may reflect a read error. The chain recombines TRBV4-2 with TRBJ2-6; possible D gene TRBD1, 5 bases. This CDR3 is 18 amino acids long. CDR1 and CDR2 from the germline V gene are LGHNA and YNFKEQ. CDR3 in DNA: TGTGCCAGTAGCCAAGATAGGCACGGACACTCTGCGGCCAACGTCCTGACTTTC. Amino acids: CASSQDRHGHSAANVLTF.

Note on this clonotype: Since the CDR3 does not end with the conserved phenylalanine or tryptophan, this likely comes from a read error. The CDR3 nucleotides read TGTGCCACCCAGAAGCGGGAGGGCGACAATGGGCAGTTCTCC. This sequence encodes CATQKREGDNGQFS. J is TRBJ2-1 and V is TRBV11-2; 10 bases are a match to TRBD2. CDR3 length equals 14 residues. Per the germline V gene, CDR1 is SGHAT and CDR2 is FQNNGV.

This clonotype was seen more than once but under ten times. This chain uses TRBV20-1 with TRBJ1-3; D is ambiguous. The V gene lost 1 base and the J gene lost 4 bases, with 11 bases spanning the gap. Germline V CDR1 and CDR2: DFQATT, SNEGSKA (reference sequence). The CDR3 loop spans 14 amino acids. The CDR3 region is CSARAPQTGNTIYF. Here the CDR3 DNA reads TGCAGTGCTAGAGCCCCGCAAACGGGAAACACCATATATTTT.